Reported below is one TCR beta chain. This record comes from a study of blood T cell repertoires in COVID-19. Study-wide background: The origin of the acute and convalescent COVID-19 samples was the United States, Italy and Spain. Sources were T cells, B-cell-depleted T cells, or PBMCs; the material itself was cDNA or gDNA.

As originally analysed: The authors estimated nucleated cell counts from reference gene primer amplification. Assay used: immunoSEQ multiplex PCR; TCRdb lists only in-frame clones, some missing. V, J and clone size are taken as reported in that table, and D and trimming were inferred from the DNA itself. The sample holds around 240,000 clones; approximately 83% are singletons and the top ten take around 6.8%. The V and J ends lost 0 bases and 3 bases respectively, with 8 bases between them. Germline assignment: CDR1 MNHEY and CDR2 SVGAGI. The CDR3 has 15 amino acids. The rearrangement joins TRBV6-5 to TRBJ1-4, with D unclear. The receptor was isolated from a woman in her forties or fifties with acute or convalescent COVID-19. The sample comprised peripheral blood. CDR3 sequence reads: CASSYSPGANEKLFF. The CDR3 coding sequence is TGTGCCAGCAGTTACTCGCCCGGGGCTAATGAAAAACTGTTTTTT.